These T cell receptor beta chains were read from a single sample in a study of human T cells and chemical hapten exposure. Using its own MiXCR run on the RACE reads, TCRdb lists one record per CDR3 protein. The repertoire holds 49,000 or so distinct CDR3 sequences, less than 4.5% seen once, with roughly 5.8% in the top ten. Sequencing was carried out using whole blood. The receptors shown here come from a human donor in good health. Some clones in this sample may be carry-over from other donors' samples. Both conserved end residues are part of each CDR3. The D gene is left open where the match is weak. Clone size is shown for a subset of rows, as once, few, many or a class of expanded clone.

TGTGCCAGCAGTTTACGAGGGTTTAGCAATCAGCCCCAGCATTTT	CASSLRGFSNQPQHF	.	TRBJ1-5	TRBV12-3/TRBV12-4	.
TGTGCCAGCAGCCAAGGGGTATCCTCCCCATGGGCTTTCTTT	CASSQGVSSPWAFF	many	TRBJ1-1	TRBV3-1	.
TGTGCCAGCAGCCACCGGGCCTCACCCCTCCACTTT	CASSHRASPLHF	.	TRBJ1-6	TRBV6-1	.
TGTGCCAGCAGCCCCCGGCCCTTTTGGACCCAGTACTTC	CASSPRPFWTQYF	many	TRBJ2-5	TRBV4-2	.
TGCGCCAGCGCCGATAGCGGGCCATCCACAGATACGCAGTATTTT	CASADSGPSTDTQYF	.	TRBJ2-3	TRBV5-1	TRBD2
TGTGCCAGCAGTTTTGGTAGGGGCAATCAGCCCCAGCATTTT	CASSFGRGNQPQHF	few	TRBJ1-5	TRBV12-3/TRBV12-4	.
TGCGCCAGCAGCTTCCGGACAGGAGGACCAGATACGCAGTATTTT	CASSFRTGGPDTQYF	many	TRBJ2-3	TRBV5-1	TRBD1
TGTGCCAGCAGAGGGGTTGGGGGTCGCATGAACACTGAAGCTTTCTTT	CASRGVGGRMNTEAFF	many	TRBJ1-1	TRBV2	.
TGTGCCAGCAGTCTCGCGACGGGCACAGATACGCAGTATTTT	CASSLATGTDTQYF	.	TRBJ2-3	TRBV27	.
TGCGCCAGCAGCTTGGCCGGGGTAGCTGGAAACACCATATATTTT	CASSLAGVAGNTIYF	many	TRBJ1-3	TRBV5-1	.